This TCR beta chain was recorded in a study of T-cell memory formation after mild COVID-19. TCRdb processed the 5' RACE reads anew with MiXCR; each CDR3 protein has one entry. The sample includes under 300,000 distinct CDR3 sequences, over 15% seen only once; the top ten take around 3.8%. The TCR was taken from a man between 18 and 35 years old who had mild COVID-19 (a few samples of this study predate the infection). Cell type and time point are not known. Sequenced sample: PBMCs or a T cell subset sorted from them (not recorded which).

The DNA of the CDR3 is TGTGCCAGCAGCTTGGAAGGTCGGGACAGCTACGAGCAGTACTTC. As protein: CASSLEGRDSYEQYF. This chain uses TRBV5-5 with TRBJ2-7, with 7 bases aligning to TRBD1. With 0 bases clipped from V and 3 bases from J, the junction kept 6 bases outside the gene matches. CDR1 and CDR2 (germline): SGHKS, YYEKEE (reference sequence). The CDR3 consists of 15 residues.